This entry lists 23 T cell receptor beta chains sequenced from one sample in a study of T cell responses to AZD1222 COVID-19 vaccine. Profiled with immunoSEQ multiplex PCR; TCRdb holds only in-frame clones, not every one. The sample carries more than 150,000 clones, around 94% recorded once. The sequences come from peripheral blood, collected on day 0 of AZD1222 vaccination. The receptor source for this set is an adult in good health.

V is TRBV4-1 and J is TRBJ1-5; D is possibly TRBD1 (6 bases). This CDR3 has 15 residues. V lost 0 bases and J 1 base, leaving 7 bases between the germline ends. Germline CDR1 and CDR2: MGHRA and YSYEKL. The DNA of the CDR3 is TGCGCCAGCAGCCAAGATCAGGGGAGCAATCAGCCCCAGCATTTT. Translated, it gives CASSQDQGSNQPQHF.

The chain employs TRBV28 and TRBJ1-1; D perhaps matches TRBD1 (6 bases). V lost 6 bases, J lost 2 bases, and 13 bases lay in between. Germline CDR1 MDHEN, CDR2 SYDVKM. The CDR3 is 14 residues long. The CDR3 DNA reads TGTGCCAGCAGGTTCAGGGGAACAAACACTGAAGCTTTCTTT. Its translation: CASRFRGTNTEAFF.

This clone was seen a handful of times. The DNA of the CDR3 is TGTGCCAGCTCACCACCGTTGACCCCGGGGCGCACTGAAGCTTTCTTT. Translated: CASSPPLTPGRTEAFF. This rearrangement joins TRBV18 to TRBJ1-1, with D perhaps TRBD1 (5 bases). V dropped 0 bases and J dropped 4 bases, with 15 bases sitting between them. CDR1 and CDR2 from the germline V gene are KGHSH and LQKENI. This CDR3 spans 16 amino acids. The variable domain in full, with the rest retrieved from reference TRBV18 and TRBJ1-1, is NAGVMQNPRHLVRRRGQEARLRCSPMKGHSHVYWYRQLPEEGLKFMVYLQKENIIDESGMPKERFSAEFPKEGPSILRIQQVVRGDSAAYFCASSPPLTPGRTEAFFGQGTRLTVV.

The rearrangement uses TRBV18 and TRBJ2-5; 7 bases fit TRBD1. Germline V lookup: CDR1 KGHSH, CDR2 LQKENI. The CDR3 sequence is 17 residues long. J gave up 0 bases and V 0 bases, and 7 bases lay outside the gene matches. CDR3 nucleotides: TGTGCCAGCTCACCACCTCCGGGACAGAGGTACCAAGAGACCCAGTACTTC. This codes for CASSPPPGQRYQETQYF.

The rearrangement links TRBV28 to TRBJ2-3, with 9 bases identical to TRBD1. Losses at the gene ends were 1 base for V and 1 base for J; bases not matched to a gene: 6. CDR3 length: 17 amino acids. Germline-derived CDR1 and CDR2 are MDHEN and SYDVKM. The CDR3 sequence: CASSLLQGAEGTDTQYF. Here the CDR3 DNA reads TGTGCCAGCAGTTTATTACAGGGGGCAGAGGGCACAGATACGCAGTATTTT. Full variable domain (rest looked up from reference TRBV28 and TRBJ2-3): DVKVTQSSRYLVKRTGEKVFLECVQDMDHENMFWYRQDPGLGLRLIYFSYDVKMKEKGDIPEGYSVSREKKERFSLILESASTNQTSMYLCASSLLQGAEGTDTQYFGPGTRLTVL.

The CDR3 here is CASSYSKGTSVTGYEQYF. The CDR3 region has the DNA TGTGCCAGCAGTTACTCGAAAGGGACTAGCGTCACCGGCTACGAGCAGTACTTC. The rearrangement uses TRBV6-2 or TRBV6-3 and TRBJ2-7, with 10 bases lining up with TRBD2. Trimming at V came to 0 bases and at J to 3 bases, leaving 11 bases not matched to a gene. CDR3 length equals 18 residues. Germline V gene data show CDR1 as MNHEY and CDR2 as SVGEGT.

In its sample, this clone was seen a few times. This rearrangement joins TRBV6-1 to TRBJ2-7, with a weak D call TRBD2 (6 bases). The CDR3 consists of 15 residues. Germline loops: CDR1 MNHNS, CDR2 SASEGT. Trimming removed 1 base at V and 7 bases at J, with 17 bases between. This CDR3 is CASSEEMGGLSEQYF. The CDR3 DNA sequence: TGTGCCAGCAGTGAAGAGATGGGGGGTCTCAGTGAGCAGTACTTC.

This clone is a singleton in its sample. The genes are TRBV6-5 and TRBJ1-1, with D tentatively TRBD1 (6 bases). Trimming took 0 bases from V and 1 from J, leaving 9 bases between them. Germline CDR1 reads MNHEY; CDR2 reads SVGAGI. This CDR3 has 15 residues. The CDR3 reads CASSYSGTQNTEAFF. The CDR3 nucleotides are TGTGCCAGCAGTTACTCCGGGACACAGAACACTGAAGCTTTCTTT.

This clone was observed a single time. This chain joins TRBV6-1 and TRBJ1-6; tentatively, D is TRBD1 (5 bases). CDR1 is MNHNS, CDR2 SASEGT, per germline. CDR3 length: 14 amino acids. The V gene lost 6 bases and the J gene lost 8 bases, with 14 bases spanning the gap. CDR3: CASRIGGVDSPLHF. CDR3 DNA: TGTGCCAGCAGGATAGGAGGGGTGGATTCACCCCTCCACTTT.

The V gene is TRBV18, the J gene TRBJ2-1; the match to TRBD2 covers 9 bases. Germline V gene lookup returns CDR1 KGHSH and CDR2 LQKENI. This CDR3 is built from 16 residues. The V segment lost 1 base and the J segment 4 bases; nucleotides outside the gene matches: 5. The CDR3 loop is CASSPQAGGLYNEQFF. CDR3 DNA sequence: TGTGCCAGCTCACCACAAGCGGGGGGCCTTTACAATGAGCAGTTCTTC.

The V gene is TRBV6-5, the J gene TRBJ2-1; 8 bases are a match to TRBD2. Germline V CDR1 and CDR2: MNHEY, SVGAGI. V lost 3 bases, J lost 4 bases, and 5 bases stayed unmatched. CDR3 length: 15 amino acids. The DNA for the CDR3 is TGTGCCAGCAGTTATAGCGGGACGGAATACAATGAGCAGTTCTTC. Translating it yields CASSYSGTEYNEQFF.

The chain uses TRBV7-3 and TRBJ1-1, with a weak D call TRBD1 (5 bases). V was trimmed by 4 bases and J by 0 bases, leaving 6 bases between them. The CDR3 runs to 13 residues. Germline V gene data show CDR1 as SGHTA and CDR2 as FQGTGA. CDR3 loop: CASSWGMNTEAFF. Written as DNA, the CDR3 is TGTGCCAGCAGCTGGGGGATGAACACTGAAGCTTTCTTT.

V is TRBV5-5 and J is TRBJ1-2, with D perhaps TRBD1 (6 bases). CDR1 is SGHKS and CDR2 is YYEKEE in the germline V gene (reference sequence). The CDR3 is 14 amino acids. V was pared by 3 bases and J by 6 bases, with 15 bases between. CDR3 nucleotide sequence: TGTGCCAGCAGCTATTTCCAGGGGAGAGATGGCTACACCTTC. Protein sequence: CASSYFQGRDGYTF. Supplemented by reference TRBV5-5 and TRBJ1-2, the full variable domain reads DAGVTQSPTHLIKTRGQQVTLRCSPISGHKSVSWYQQVLGQGPQFIFQYYEKEERGRGNFPDRFSARQFPNYSSELNVNALLLGDSALYLCASSYFQGRDGYTFGSGTRLTVV.

A remark on this clone: Other DNA sequences in the sample encode the same CDR3. The chain is built from TRBV29-1 and TRBJ2-7; D may be TRBD1 or TRBD2 (5 bases each). The CDR3 sequence is 12 residues long. Germline V gene data show CDR1 as SQVTM and CDR2 as ANQGSEA. Trimming removed 4 bases at V and 1 base at J, with 8 bases between. The CDR3 spells CSVGGVSYEQYF. The DNA for the CDR3 is TGCAGCGTTGGAGGGGTTTCCTACGAGCAGTACTTC.

This chain uses TRBV6-5 with TRBJ2-1; D uncertain. Germline V lookup: CDR1 MNHEY, CDR2 SVGAGI. Trimming left V 5 bases short and J 0 bases short, with 11 bases between. CDR3 length: 15 residues. DNA for the CDR3: TGTGCCAGCAGTAGGCCTTCCAGCTCCTACAATGAGCAGTTCTTC. It is translated as CASSRPSSSYNEQFF.

The genes are TRBV19 and TRBJ1-2; D is possibly TRBD1 (5 bases). The V and J ends lost 10 bases and 10 bases respectively, with 22 bases between them. CDR1 and CDR2 (germline): LNHDA, SQIVND (reference sequence). The CDR3 extends over 13 amino acids. CDR3: CATAEPGLPIYTF. CDR3 nucleotides: TGTGCCACCGCGGAACCGGGACTCCCGATCTACACCTTC. Variable domain in full (rest from reference TRBV19 and TRBJ1-2): DGGITQSPKYLFRKEGQNVTLSCEQNLNHDAMYWYRQDPGQGLRLIYYSQIVNDFQKGDIAEGYSVSREKKESFPLTVTSAQKNPTAFYLCATAEPGLPIYTFGSGTRLTVV.

The V and J genes are TRBV11-2 and TRBJ1-3; 7 positions match TRBD1. Trimming took 5 bases from V and 3 from J; bases not matched to a gene: 7. The V gene's germline CDR1 is SGHAT and CDR2 FQNNGV. There are 15 residues in the CDR3. The CDR3 is CASSTSGTVGNTIYF. CDR3 nucleotide sequence: TGTGCCAGCAGCACCTCCGGGACAGTTGGAAACACCATATATTTT.

The chain has TRBV6-5 and TRBJ2-2; D call uncertain. CDR1 is MNHEY, CDR2 SVGAGI, per germline. V shed 1 base and J shed 4 bases, with 7 bases lying between them. The CDR3 runs 14 residues. The CDR3 loop reads CASSYYGITGELFF. In nucleotides, the CDR3 is TGTGCCAGCAGTTACTACGGCATCACCGGGGAGCTGTTTTTT.

CDR3 in amino acids: CASTTGLYGYTF. The CDR3 DNA sequence: TGTGCCAGTACCACAGGGCTCTATGGCTACACCTTC. J is TRBJ1-2 and V is TRBV19; maybe TRBD1 (6 bases). CDR3 length: 12 residues. The germline CDR1 and CDR2 sequences are LNHDA and SQIVND (reference sequence). V was pared by 7 bases and J by 4 bases, with 10 bases between.

V is TRBV30 and J is TRBJ1-6; D call uncertain. The CDR3 runs to 12 residues. Per germline, CDR1 GTSNPN and CDR2 SVGIG (reference sequence). V lost 0 bases and J 14 bases, leaving 11 bases between the germline ends. In DNA form, the CDR3 reads TGTGCCTGGAGTGTACACCCGCGGGCCCTCCACTTT. It is translated as CAWSVHPRALHF.

The chain is built from TRBV28 and TRBJ2-1; D is unclear. The V and J ends lost 6 bases and 13 bases respectively, with 13 bases between them. Germline V gene sequence: CDR1 MDHEN, CDR2 SYDVKM. The CDR3 loop spans 11 amino acids. The CDR3 reads CASRDPPLQFF. CDR3 coding DNA: TGTGCCAGCAGAGACCCCCCTCTCCAGTTCTTC.

J is TRBJ2-2 and V is TRBV4-1, with TRBD1 matching 8 bases. CDR1 and CDR2 (germline): MGHRA, YSYEKL. V lost 3 bases to trimming and J lost 4 bases; unmatched junction nucleotides: 4. The CDR3 sequence is 15 residues long. For the CDR3, the DNA is TGCGCCAGCAGCCAGATAACAGGGGGCACCGGGGAGCTGTTTTTT. This encodes CASSQITGGTGELFF.

The rearrangement links TRBV6-4 to TRBJ2-1; TRBD1 matches 9 bases. With V trimmed by 5 bases and J by 4 bases, 6 bases remained unmatched. Germline lookup yields CDR1 MRHNA and CDR2 SNTAGT. This CDR3 is built from 15 residues. Here the CDR3 DNA reads TGTGCCAGCAGTCCCCGGGACAGGGCTTACAATGAGCAGTTCTTC. Its translation: CASSPRDRAYNEQFF.